This T cell receptor beta chain was identified in a study of Ad26.COV2.S vaccination and SARS-CoV-2 variants. Study-level background: The vaccine Ad26.COV2.S was put into the muscle once, or twice with 56 days between. Whole-study findings and limits: Substantial response breadth was reportedly seen for spike-specific CD8+ and CD4+ T cells after vaccination.

Measured with immunoSEQ multiplex PCR; TCRdb has only the in-frame clones, and not every one. This sample has hundreds of thousands of clones, with approximately 90% found just once. As to treatment: roughly 20 received Ad26.COV2.S at low or high dose, single or two shots; several received placebo; per-sample allocation not given. Sampling occurred on day 63 after the first vaccine or placebo injection. Donor was an adult aged 18-55 years in Boston. From germline, CDR1 is SGHVS and CDR2 FQNEAQ. Trimming stripped 5 bases from V and 3 bases from J, with 8 bases between. This CDR3 contains 12 residues. As concerns this clone: Its target is not known.

The TCR sequence derives from a person aged 18-65 years who received the Ad26.COV2.S COVID-19 vaccine or a placebo. The specimen comprised peripheral blood, sampled in a trial of Ad26.COV2.S vaccine versus placebo. The chain combines TRBV7-8 with TRBJ2-7; D is possibly TRBD1 (6 bases). CDR3 nucleotides: TGTGCCAGCAGCCAACAGGGCTACGAGCAGTACTTC. Residues: CASSQQGYEQYF.